A selection of T cell receptor beta chains follows, all from one sample in a study of cytomegalovirus exposure and HLA in healthy donors. Only in-frame clones appear in the TCRdb table, and some are missing; sequencing was by immunoSEQ multiplex PCR. The sample includes over 95,000 clones, 70% to 80% of them seen just once. Material for sequencing was PBMCs. The receptors here all came from a woman in her thirties or forties in good health and CMV-seropositive. Both conserved end residues are part of each CDR3. D genes are given only for firm matches. Clone size appears in some rows only: once, few, many, or a class for an expanded clone.

D gene: TRBD2; clone size: few; V gene: TRBV4-2; J gene: TRBJ2-1; CDR3 DNA: TGTGCCAGCAGCCAAGATAGCGGGAGGGTGAATGAGCAGTTCTTC; CDR3 protein: CASSQDSGRVNEQFF
D gene: -; clone size: once; V gene: TRBV5-4; J gene: TRBJ1-5; CDR3 DNA: TGTGCCAGCAGCTTGGGTCGAGATCAGCCCCAGCATTTT; CDR3 protein: CASSLGRDQPQHF
D gene: -; clone size: -; V gene: TRBV5-1; J gene: TRBJ2-3; CDR3 DNA: TGCGCCAGCAGCTTGTGGCAGGGCACAGATACGCAGTATTTT; CDR3 protein: CASSLWQGTDTQYF
D gene: TRBD1; clone size: once; V gene: TRBV2; J gene: TRBJ1-5; CDR3 DNA: TGTGCCAGCAGTTCGGGATTACAGGGGCATGGCAATCAGCCCCAGCATTTT; CDR3 protein: CASSSGLQGHGNQPQHF
D gene: -; clone size: -; V gene: TRBV13; J gene: TRBJ1-4; CDR3 DNA: TGTGCCAGCAGCTTCAGGGTCACTAATGAAAAACTGTTTTTT; CDR3 protein: CASSFRVTNEKLFF
D gene: TRBD2; clone size: -; V gene: TRBV15; J gene: TRBJ2-3; CDR3 DNA: TGTGCCATCCGCCGGCCGGGGGGTGGAGATACGCAGTATTTT; CDR3 protein: CAIRRPGGGDTQYF
D gene: -; clone size: -; V gene: TRBV18; J gene: TRBJ1-4; CDR3 DNA: TGTGCCAGCTCACGGGCAGGGGATGAAAAACTGTTTTTT; CDR3 protein: CASSRAGDEKLFF
D gene: TRBD1; clone size: once; V gene: TRBV7-9; J gene: TRBJ2-1; CDR3 DNA: TGTGCCAGCAGCTCTAGGACCGGGACAGGGGGCCCAAATGAGCAGTTCTTC; CDR3 protein: CASSSRTGTGGPNEQFF
D gene: TRBD2; clone size: once; V gene: TRBV7-9; J gene: TRBJ2-1; CDR3 DNA: TGTTCCAGCAGCAACTCCGGGACTAGCCAAAGTGAGCAGTTCTTC; CDR3 protein: CSSSNSGTSQSEQFF
D gene: TRBD1; clone size: once; V gene: TRBV7-2; J gene: TRBJ2-1; CDR3 DNA: TGTGCCAGCAGCTCGACAGGGAGCTCCTACAATGAGCAGTTCTTC; CDR3 protein: CASSSTGSSYNEQFF
D gene: TRBD2; clone size: few; V gene: TRBV6-5; J gene: TRBJ2-5; CDR3 DNA: TGTGCCAGCAGTTTACTAGCGGGAGGGCCGGGAGAGACCCAGTACTTC; CDR3 protein: CASSLLAGGPGETQYF
D gene: -; clone size: -; V gene: TRBV5-1; J gene: TRBJ2-7; CDR3 DNA: TGCGCCAGCAGCTTGGGGCAGGGTGGCGACGAGCAGTACTTC; CDR3 protein: CASSLGQGGDEQYF
D gene: TRBD2; clone size: -; V gene: TRBV4-1; J gene: TRBJ2-5; CDR3 DNA: TGCGCCAGCAGCCAAGGGGCGGGGAGGGAAAAGACCCAGTACTTC; CDR3 protein: CASSQGAGREKTQYF
D gene: TRBD1; clone size: -; V gene: TRBV9; J gene: TRBJ2-1; CDR3 DNA: TGTGCCAGCAGCGAGGGGGCGGGCCTCGAGGATGAGCAGTTCTTC; CDR3 protein: CASSEGAGLEDEQFF
D gene: -; clone size: -; V gene: TRBV6-5; J gene: TRBJ2-7; CDR3 DNA: TGTGCCAGCAGACGGACAGCCAGCTCCTACGAGCAGTACTTC; CDR3 protein: CASRRTASSYEQYF
D gene: TRBD1; clone size: -; V gene: TRBV6-1; J gene: TRBJ2-4; CDR3 DNA: TGTGCCAGCAGTGAAGGACAGGGAGACATTCAGTACTTC; CDR3 protein: CASSEGQGDIQYF
D gene: TRBD2; clone size: few; V gene: TRBV11-2; J gene: TRBJ2-3; CDR3 DNA: TGTGCCAGCAGAGGACTAGCGGCGGTAGGGACGCAGTATTTT; CDR3 protein: CASRGLAAVGTQYF
D gene: -; clone size: -; V gene: TRBV29-1; J gene: TRBJ2-2; CDR3 DNA: TGCAGCGTTGAAGATCCCGCCGGGGAGCTGTTTTTT; CDR3 protein: CSVEDPAGELFF
D gene: TRBD2; clone size: -; V gene: TRBV5-1; J gene: TRBJ2-7; CDR3 DNA: TGCGCCATACCGGGGGGGCGCGTCGAGCAGTACTTC; CDR3 protein: CAIPGGRVEQYF
D gene: -; clone size: few; V gene: TRBV19; J gene: TRBJ2-2; CDR3 DNA: TGTGCCAGTAGTATTTTTCCGGGGTCTATCGGGGAGCTGTTTTTT; CDR3 protein: CASSIFPGSIGELFF
D gene: TRBD1; clone size: -; V gene: TRBV30; J gene: TRBJ2-1; CDR3 DNA: TGTGCCTGGAGTGAAGGGACAGGGGTCAATGAGCAGTTCTTC; CDR3 protein: CAWSEGTGVNEQFF
D gene: -; clone size: few; V gene: TRBV11-3; J gene: TRBJ2-1; CDR3 DNA: TGTGCCAGCAGCTTCCCCGTATACAATGAGCAGTTCTTC; CDR3 protein: CASSFPVYNEQFF
D gene: -; clone size: once; V gene: TRBV28; J gene: TRBJ2-7; CDR3 DNA: TGTGCCAGCAGGGAATTAAGGGACAACCCCGACGAAGAGTACTTC; CDR3 protein: CASRELRDNPDEEYF
D gene: TRBD1; clone size: -; V gene: TRBV5-1; J gene: TRBJ2-7; CDR3 DNA: TGCGCCAGCAGCCGGGACAGGGGATACGAGCAGTACTTC; CDR3 protein: CASSRDRGYEQYF
D gene: TRBD1; clone size: -; V gene: TRBV6-6; J gene: TRBJ1-5; CDR3 DNA: TGTGCCAGCAGTTTCCGGGACAGGGGCCAGCCCCAGCATTTT; CDR3 protein: CASSFRDRGQPQHF
D gene: -; clone size: -; V gene: TRBV30; J gene: TRBJ1-3; CDR3 DNA: TGTGCCTGGCAGCCCCCGCAGAGGGCTGGAAACACCATATATTTT; CDR3 protein: CAWQPPQRAGNTIYF
D gene: TRBD2; clone size: -; V gene: TRBV5-4; J gene: TRBJ2-1; CDR3 DNA: TGTGCCAGCAGCTCGACTAGCGTCGGTGAGCAGTTCTTC; CDR3 protein: CASSSTSVGEQFF
D gene: TRBD1; clone size: few; V gene: TRBV29-1; J gene: TRBJ2-3; CDR3 DNA: TGCAGCGCCCCCAGGGGACAGGGCGACACAGATACGCAGTATTTT; CDR3 protein: CSAPRGQGDTDTQYF